These T cell receptor beta chains were read from a single sample in a study of blood T cell repertoires in COVID-19. Sequenced by immunoSEQ multiplex PCR; TCRdb stores in-frame clones only, minus some. The table lists roughly 53,000 clones, around 84% of them singletons. The sequencing sample was made of peripheral blood. These receptors originate from a man between 65 and 80 years old with active COVID-19. CDR3s include the opening cysteine and the closing phenylalanine or tryptophan. Each record gives: D gene, V gene, clone size, J gene, CDR3 protein, CDR3 DNA. The D gene is left open where the match is weak. Clone size is not always given. Where it is, it says once, few, many or a class for expanded clones.

>TRBD1|TRBV19|-|TRBJ1-1
CASSTRDRGPISNTEAFF
TGTGCCAGTAGTACCCGGGACAGGGGGCCAATATCGAACACTGAAGCTTTCTTT
>TRBD2|TRBV4-2|-|TRBJ2-5
CASSQGSGGEETQYF
TGTGCCAGCAGCCAAGGTAGCGGGGGGGAAGAGACCCAGTACTTC
>TRBD1|TRBV7-6|-|TRBJ2-1
CASSSKRQGAMNEQFF
TGTGCCAGCAGCTCAAAAAGACAGGGGGCTATGAATGAGCAGTTCTTC
>-|TRBV15|-|TRBJ2-1
CATSREKAEPYNEQFF
TGTGCCACCAGCAGAGAAAAGGCGGAGCCCTACAATGAGCAGTTCTTC
>TRBD1|TRBV14|-|TRBJ1-1
CASSQGQGRNTEAFF
TGTGCCAGCAGCCAAGGACAGGGAAGGAACACTGAAGCTTTCTTT
>-|TRBV3-1/TRBV3-2|-|TRBJ1-6
CASSPARGDSPLHF
TGTGCCAGCAGCCCCGCCAGGGGAGACTCACCCCTCCACTTT
>TRBD2|TRBV24-1|few|TRBJ2-1
CATSDSASGVPSQFF
TGTGCCACCAGTGATTCGGCTAGCGGGGTACCTTCGCAGTTCTTC
>-|TRBV6-5|medium-sized|TRBJ1-5
CASRWLSNQPQHF
TGTGCCAGCAGATGGCTTAGCAATCAGCCCCAGCATTTT
>TRBD1|TRBV27|many|TRBJ1-3
CASSPGTGLSGNTIYF
TGTGCCAGCAGTCCGGGGACAGGCCTCTCTGGAAACACCATATATTTT
>TRBD2|TRBV11-2|-|TRBJ2-3
CASSPSGLVTDTQYF
TGTGCCAGCAGCCCCTCGGGACTAGTGACAGATACGCAGTATTTT
>TRBD2|TRBV19|once|TRBJ2-5
CASSTSGRGQTQYF
TGTGCCAGTAGTACTAGCGGGAGGGGACAGACCCAGTACTTC
>-|TRBV4-1|-|TRBJ2-3
CASGLEGLTDTQYF
TGCGCCAGCGGATTGGAGGGGCTCACAGATACGCAGTATTTT
>TRBD1|TRBV7-2|-|TRBJ1-2
CASSPRQGYDYGYTF
TGTGCCAGCAGCCCAAGACAGGGTTACGACTATGGCTACACCTTC
>TRBD2|TRBV10-3|-|TRBJ2-1
CAIRTSTSSYNEQFF
TGTGCCATCCGGACTAGCACAAGCTCCTACAATGAGCAGTTCTTC
>TRBD2|TRBV4-2|-|TRBJ2-1
CASSQEAGIAGEREQFF
TGTGCCAGCAGCCAAGAGGCAGGGATAGCGGGAGAAAGAGAGCAGTTCTTC
>-|TRBV2|-|TRBJ1-5
CASSEWSQNQPQHF
TGTGCCAGCAGTGAATGGTCGCAGAATCAGCCCCAGCATTTT
>TRBD1|TRBV2|-|TRBJ1-2
CASSLQGNYGYTF
TGTGCCAGCAGTTTACAGGGGAACTATGGCTACACCTTC
>TRBD2|TRBV4-1|-|TRBJ2-5
CASSQDWSSGSIWTQYF
TGCGCCAGCAGCCAAGATTGGTCTAGCGGGAGTATTTGGACCCAGTACTTC
>TRBD1|TRBV6-4|few|TRBJ1-1
CASKQGAQNTEAFF
TGTGCCAGCAAACAGGGGGCCCAGAACACTGAAGCTTTCTTT
>-|TRBV14|-|TRBJ1-1
CASSQDPGNTEAFF
TGTGCCAGCAGCCAGGATCCGGGGAACACTGAAGCTTTCTTT
>-|TRBV10-3|-|TRBJ1-1
CAISESRTGYWDTEAFF
TGTGCCATCAGTGAGTCTAGAACGGGTTATTGGGACACTGAAGCTTTCTTT
>-|TRBV5-6|once|TRBJ1-5
CASSPNRAQPQHF
TGTGCCAGCAGCCCGAACAGGGCCCAGCCCCAGCATTTT
>-|TRBV6-6|-|TRBJ1-1
CASSVGGAFF
TGTGCCAGCAGTGTCGGGGGAGCTTTCTTT
>-|TRBV9|-|TRBJ2-3
CASSVGAHTDTQYF
TGTGCCAGCAGCGTAGGGGCGCACACAGATACGCAGTATTTT
>-|TRBV30|-|TRBJ1-6
CAWSKKGDNSPLHF
TGTGCCTGGAGTAAAAAGGGAGATAATTCACCCCTCCACTTT
>-|TRBV7-3|-|TRBJ2-2
CASSLISGTGGLFF
TGTGCCAGCAGTCTCATCTCCGGGACTGGGGGGCTGTTTTTT
>-|TRBV5-4|-|TRBJ2-3
CASSSRVSGLDTQYF
TGTGCCAGCAGCTCCCGAGTTAGCGGACTAGATACGCAGTATTTT
>TRBD2|TRBV4-3|-|TRBJ2-7
CASSQDWREEAYEQYF
TGCGCCAGCAGCCAAGATTGGCGGGAGGAGGCCTACGAGCAGTACTTC
>-|TRBV7-9|-|TRBJ2-7
CASSPTEAYEQYF
TGTGCCAGCAGCCCGACAGAGGCCTACGAGCAGTACTTC
>-|TRBV5-1|-|TRBJ1-4
CASSSLTGSNEKLFF
TGCGCCAGCAGCTCGCTAACAGGGTCTAATGAAAAACTGTTTTTT
>TRBD1|TRBV29-1|-|TRBJ2-7
CSVRSGTGYDEQYF
TGCAGCGTTCGGTCCGGGACAGGCTACGACGAGCAGTACTTC
>TRBD2|TRBV20-1|-|TRBJ2-7
CSASLGGRFTSYEQYF
TGCAGTGCTAGTCTCGGCGGGAGGTTTACCTCCTACGAGCAGTACTTC
>-|TRBV19|-|TRBJ1-1
CASSSGPGRGTEAFF
TGTGCCAGTAGTTCTGGACCGGGGAGAGGCACTGAAGCTTTCTTT
>-|TRBV5-4|-|TRBJ2-3
CASSLDSWVAGTDTQYF
TGTGCCAGCAGCTTGGACTCTTGGGTTGCGGGCACAGATACGCAGTATTTT
>TRBD1|TRBV28|-|TRBJ2-7
CASNLPGTGSYEQYF
TGTGCCAGCAACCTTCCTGGGACAGGATCCTACGAGCAGTACTTC
>TRBD1|TRBV4-1|-|TRBJ2-7
CASSPYLGTGAYEQYF
TGCGCCAGCAGTCCTTACCTCGGAACAGGGGCCTACGAGCAGTACTTC
>TRBD2|TRBV30|-|TRBJ2-3
CASLSGDLSTDTQYF
TGTGCCTCCCTTAGCGGGGACCTTAGCACAGATACGCAGTATTTT
>TRBD1|TRBV10-3|-|TRBJ2-1
CAISELGQGANNEQFF
TGTGCCATCAGTGAACTGGGACAGGGGGCAAATAATGAGCAGTTCTTC
>TRBD1|TRBV11-1|-|TRBJ1-1
CASSLATGANTEAFF
TGTGCCAGCAGCTTAGCTACAGGGGCGAACACTGAAGCTTTCTTT
>TRBD1|TRBV19|-|TRBJ2-5
CASSRDRGPSRETQYF
TGTGCCAGTAGTAGAGACAGGGGGCCCAGTCGAGAGACCCAGTACTTC
>-|TRBV6-5|-|TRBJ1-3
CASVPGAGNTIYF
TGTGCCAGCGTTCCAGGGGCTGGAAACACCATATATTTT
>-|TRBV7-3|-|TRBJ2-3
CASSSPRDTQYF
TGTGCCAGCAGCTCCCCTCGAGATACGCAGTATTTT